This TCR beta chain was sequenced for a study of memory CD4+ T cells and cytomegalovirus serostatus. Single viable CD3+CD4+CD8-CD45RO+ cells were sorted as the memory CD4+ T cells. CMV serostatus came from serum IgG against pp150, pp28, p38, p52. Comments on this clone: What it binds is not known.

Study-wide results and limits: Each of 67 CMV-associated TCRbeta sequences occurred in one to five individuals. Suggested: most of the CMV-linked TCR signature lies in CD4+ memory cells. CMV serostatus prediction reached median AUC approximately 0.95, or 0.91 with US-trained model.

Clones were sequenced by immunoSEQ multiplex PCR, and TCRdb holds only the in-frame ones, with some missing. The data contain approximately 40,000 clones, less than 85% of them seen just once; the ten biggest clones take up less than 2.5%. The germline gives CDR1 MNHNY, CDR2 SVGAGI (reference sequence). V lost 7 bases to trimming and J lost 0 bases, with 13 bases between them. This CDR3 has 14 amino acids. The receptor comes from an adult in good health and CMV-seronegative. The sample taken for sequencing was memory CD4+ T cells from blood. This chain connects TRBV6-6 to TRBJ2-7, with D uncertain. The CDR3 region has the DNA TGTGCCAGCACCCCAAGGATAGACTCCTACGAGCAGTACTTC. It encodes CASTPRIDSYEQYF.